These 17 T cell receptor beta chains share one sample of origin, sequenced in a study of T-cell memory formation after mild COVID-19 (dated by TCRdb to about 2021). Receptors were amplified or captured by 5' RACE. The listed sequencing device is Illumina NovaSeq 6000. Clones were called with MiXCR by TCRdb after fastp trimmed the public reads at Q25, and only in-frame beta chains were retained. Each CDR3 protein appears once, grouped with its most common genes and DNA. This sample holds roughly 550,000 distinct CDR3 sequences; roughly 22% were observed only once. The ten most abundant clones make up 9.5% to 15% of the sample. Sequenced sample: PBMCs or a T cell subset sorted from them (not recorded which). The receptors here all came from an adult woman who had mild COVID-19 (a few samples of this study predate the infection). The sample titles of this study are shuffled in the database, so cell type and time point are left out; the donor was told from shared clones.

The chain employs TRBV3-1 and TRBJ2-2; D call uncertain. Germline V lookup: CDR1 LGHDT, CDR2 YNNKEL (reference sequence). Trimming cost V 4 bases and J 1 base, with 7 bases left between them. The CDR3 is made up of 14 amino acids. CDR3 nucleotide sequence: TGTGCCAGCAGCCGCACACAGAACACCGGGGAGCTGTTTTTT. Translation gives CASSRTQNTGELFF.

In its sample, this clonotype was seen many times. The J gene is TRBJ2-3, the V gene TRBV4-1; 11 bases are shared with TRBD2. This CDR3 contains 18 residues. V shed 2 bases and J 1 base; nucleotides not matched to a gene: 8. Germline values: CDR1 MGHRA, CDR2 YSYEKL. The CDR3 DNA reads TGCGCCAGCAGCCAACCGGGACTAGCGGCGGGAGGCACAGATACGCAGTATTTT. This gives the protein CASSQPGLAAGGTDTQYF.

This chain joins TRBV20-1 and TRBJ2-7, with 7 nucleotides matching TRBD2. The CDR3 length is 12 residues. Germline values: CDR1 DFQATT, CDR2 SNEGSKA (reference sequence). The trim removed 6 bases at V and 5 bases at J, leaving 7 bases unmatched. The CDR3 bases are TGCAGTGCAGGCGGGAGAGTCCACGAGCAGTACTTC. Protein product: CSAGGRVHEQYF.

The chain joins TRBV6-5 to TRBJ1-6; 9 bases fit TRBD1. CDR1 MNHEY and CDR2 SVGAGI come from the germline V gene. V gave up 6 bases and J gave up 14 bases; unmatched junction bases: 8. The CDR3 spans 13 residues. CDR3 sequence reads: CASSVGQGKTLHF. CDR3 nucleotides: TGTGCCAGCAGCGTCGGACAGGGGAAAACCCTCCACTTT.

The genes are TRBV18 and TRBJ2-1, with D possibly matching TRBD2 (6 bases). The CDR3 covers 17 residues. Germline V CDR1 and CDR2: KGHSH, LQKENI. The V gene lost 5 bases and the J gene lost 6 bases, with 23 bases spanning the gap. The CDR3 region is CASSSTIGGVPLNEQFF. The CDR3 DNA reads TGTGCCAGCTCATCTACGATCGGCGGGGTTCCTCTCAATGAGCAGTTCTTC. Full variable domain (outside the CDR3, taken from reference TRBV18 and TRBJ2-1): NAGVMQNPRHLVRRRGQEARLRCSPMKGHSHVYWYRQLPEEGLKFMVYLQKENIIDESGMPKERFSAEFPKEGPSILRIQQVVRGDSAAYFCASSSTIGGVPLNEQFFGPGTRLTVL.

This clonotype was observed a few times. CDR3 amino acids: CASSYSPGTGYGYTF. The CDR3 DNA follows: TGTGCCAGCAGTTACTCCCCGGGGACAGGTTATGGCTACACCTTC. This sequence joins TRBV6-5 and TRBJ1-2, with 8 nucleotides matching TRBD1. The CDR3 consists of 15 residues. In germline, CDR1 is MNHEY, CDR2 SVGAGI. The V gene end was trimmed by 0 bases and the J gene end by 5 bases; junction bases not matched to a gene: 5.

This clonotype was picked up a small number of times. The V call is TRBV24-1, the J call TRBJ2-1, with 7 nucleotides matching TRBD2. Germline V gives CDR1 KGHDR, CDR2 SFDVKD. With 3 bases clipped from V and 2 bases from J, the junction kept 3 bases outside the gene matches. The CDR3 is made up of 15 amino acids. The CDR3 DNA reads TGTGCCACCAGTGATACAGGACTAGCCTACAATGAGCAGTTCTTC. It encodes CATSDTGLAYNEQFF.

The rearrangement joins TRBV7-8 to TRBJ2-3; 15 bases map to TRBD2. Losses at the gene ends were 5 bases for V and 4 bases for J; bases not matched to a gene: 16. Germline loops: CDR1 SGHVS, CDR2 FQNEAQ. The CDR3 consists of 20 residues. CDR3 amino acids: CASSPLLGLAGGRGADTQYF. The CDR3 DNA is TGTGCCAGCAGCCCCCTCCTGGGACTAGCGGGAGGACGCGGGGCAGATACGCAGTATTTT.

The chain carries TRBV7-2 and TRBJ2-5; 7 nucleotides align to TRBD2. The CDR3 runs 15 residues. J gave up 3 bases and V 5 bases, and 9 bases lay outside the gene matches. Germline CDR1 reads SGHTA; CDR2 reads FQGNSA. Here the CDR3 reads CASSRSLRGEETQYF. CDR3 nucleotide sequence: TGTGCCAGCAGCCGGTCACTTCGGGGGGAAGAGACCCAGTACTTC.

This clonotype has more than one count but fewer than ten. The CDR3 here is CASSLSWLGASTDTQYF. The CDR3 region has the DNA TGTGCCAGCAGCTTAAGTTGGCTAGGTGCTAGCACAGATACGCAGTATTTT. The chain combines TRBV7-3 with TRBJ2-3; no firm D call. The CDR3 loop spans 17 amino acids. The germline V gene encodes CDR1 SGHTA and CDR2 FQGTGA. The V gene lost 1 base and the J gene lost 0 bases, with 14 bases spanning the gap. Full variable domain (rest looked up from reference TRBV7-3 and TRBJ2-3): GAGVSQTPSNKVTEKGKYVELRCDPISGHTALYWYRQSLGQGPEFLIYFQGTGAADDSGLPNDRFFAVRPEGSVSTLKIQRTERGDSAVYLCASSLSWLGASTDTQYFGPGTRLTVL.

The sample holds a few counts of this clonotype. CDR3 coding DNA: TGTGCCAGCAGCTTACAAGGCGCAAGACAGACAGATACGCAGTATTTT. As protein: CASSLQGARQTDTQYF. The chain combines TRBV7-8 with TRBJ2-3; weak D call: TRBD1 (5 bases). Germline CDR1 SGHVS, CDR2 FQNEAQ. The ends were cut back, 2 bases at V and 3 bases at J, with 15 bases in the middle. The CDR3 runs 16 residues.

CDR3 sequence: CSVGGSQPEAFF. CDR3 bases: TGCAGCGTTGGGGGCAGTCAACCTGAAGCTTTCTTT. V is TRBV29-1 and J is TRBJ1-1; D is possibly TRBD1 (5 bases). Trimming pared 4 bases from V and 6 bases from J, leaving 12 bases between. The CDR3 is made up of 12 amino acids. Germline lookup yields CDR1 SQVTM and CDR2 ANQGSEA.

This clonotype was observed a few times. The chain has TRBV5-1 and TRBJ1-2; D is uncertain. This CDR3 is 13 amino acids long. Trimming left V 0 bases short and J 6 bases short, with 9 bases between. Germline CDR1 reads SGHRS; CDR2 reads YFSETQ. The CDR3 bases are TGCGCCAGCAGCTTGGAGATAGGGAATGGCTACACCTTC. Translation gives CASSLEIGNGYTF.

The chain joins TRBV6-2 or TRBV6-3 to TRBJ1-6, with no clear D. V lost 5 bases to trimming and J lost 9 bases, with 11 bases between them. The germline gives CDR1 MNHEY, CDR2 SVGEGT. The CDR3 runs to 13 residues. The CDR3 DNA reads TGTGCCAGCAGTCTGAGCGTGCGTTCACCCCTCCACTTT. Its protein product is CASSLSVRSPLHF.

This clonotype was seen a few times. The chain is built from TRBV14 and TRBJ2-7; 13 bases line up with TRBD2. In germline, CDR1 is SGHDN, CDR2 FVKESK. This CDR3 spans 16 amino acids. Trimming at V came to 4 bases and at J to 5 bases, leaving 8 bases not matched to a gene. CDR3 in DNA: TGTGCCAGCAGCCGCCTTGGACTAGCGGGAGCGCACGAGCAGTACTTC. It specifies CASSRLGLAGAHEQYF.

This clonotype has a count of ten or more. The chain couples TRBV30 to TRBJ2-7; TRBD1 matches at 7 bases. The CDR3 contains 12 residues. Germline trimming cut 3 bases from V and 7 bases from J; bases unmatched to any gene: 6. Germline-derived CDR1 and CDR2 are GTSNPN and SVGIG (reference sequence). CDR3 DNA: TGTGCCTGGAGCCGACAGGGATGGGAGCAGTACTTC. It specifies CAWSRQGWEQYF.

This clonotype was seen a handful of times. The chain uses TRBV24-1 and TRBJ2-5, with 9 bases identical to TRBD2. CDR3 length: 18 amino acids. V lost 0 bases and J lost 0; bases outside the gene matches: 7. In germline, CDR1 is KGHDR, CDR2 SFDVKD. Here the CDR3 reads CATSDLGLAGTHQETQYF. The CDR3 nucleotides read TGTGCCACCAGTGATTTGGGGCTAGCGGGGACCCACCAAGAGACCCAGTACTTC.